The 23 T cell receptor beta chains reported below all come from one sample, sequenced in a study of cytomegalovirus exposure and HLA in healthy donors. TCRdb's copy holds only in-frame clones and misses some; the assay was immunoSEQ multiplex PCR. This table has about 300,000 clones, approximately 88% appearing once. Sequencing used PBMCs. These receptors came from a woman younger than 30 in good health and CMV-seronegative.

This chain connects TRBV4-2 to TRBJ2-2, with 15 nucleotides matching TRBD2. The CDR3 loop spans 18 amino acids. After removal of 2 bases from V and 7 bases from J, the junction contained 8 bases not matched to a gene. Per germline, CDR1 LGHNA and CDR2 YNFKEQ. In DNA form, the CDR3 reads TGTGCCAGCAGCCAAACCGGGACTAGCGGGAGGTTCGACGGGGAGCTGTTTTTT. Protein sequence: CASSQTGTSGRFDGELFF.

This chain links TRBV28 with TRBJ1-1; unclear D gene. The CDR3 spans 12 residues. Germline CDR1 and CDR2: MDHEN and SYDVKM. V shed 11 bases and J shed 7 bases, with 17 bases lying between them. This CDR3 is CAANSGASEAFF. The DNA of the CDR3 is TGTGCCGCTAACTCGGGAGCCAGTGAAGCTTTCTTT.

The chain recombines TRBV14 with TRBJ2-7; D is unresolved. Germline CDR1 SGHDN, CDR2 FVKESK. Trimming took off 5 bases at V and 0 bases at J, with 5 bases between the two ends. The CDR3 contains 12 residues. CDR3 nucleotide sequence: TGTGCCAGCAGCTACAGCTCCTACGAGCAGTACTTC. It is translated as CASSYSSYEQYF.

The rearrangement uses TRBV27 and TRBJ1-5; 9 nucleotides line up with TRBD1. The germline V gene encodes CDR1 MNHEY and CDR2 SMNVEV (reference sequence). The CDR3 runs 15 residues. V was clipped by 4 bases and J by 6 bases; unmatched bases: 7. The CDR3 protein is CASSSRDRVAQPQHF. The CDR3, as DNA: TGTGCCAGCAGTTCCCGGGACAGGGTAGCTCAGCCCCAGCATTTT.

The chain has TRBV28 and TRBJ2-7; 10 nucleotides line up with TRBD2. V trimming: 7 bases; J trimming: 3 bases; junction bases outside the gene matches: 9. This CDR3 has 15 residues. CDR1 is MDHEN, CDR2 SYDVKM, per germline. The CDR3 nucleotides are TGTGCCAGCACCCAAGGACTAGCGGTAAACTACGAGCAGTACTTC. It codes for CASTQGLAVNYEQYF.

The chain combines TRBV4-2 with TRBJ2-7; D ambiguous. V was shortened by 3 bases and J by 5 bases, with 8 bases between the two germline ends. CDR3 length equals 12 residues. CDR1 LGHNA and CDR2 YNFKEQ come from the germline V gene. This chain's CDR3 is CASSHNTNEQYF. In DNA, the CDR3 is TGTGCCAGCAGCCACAACACCAACGAGCAGTACTTC.

The rearrangement joins TRBV11-1 to TRBJ2-7; TRBD1 matches at 7 bases. Trimming at V came to 4 bases and at J to 1 base, leaving 13 bases not matched to a gene. Germline CDR1 is SGHAT and CDR2 is FQDESV (reference sequence). The CDR3 length is 17 residues. The CDR3 is CASSYVGHGDRSYEQYF. The CDR3 coding sequence is TGTGCCAGCAGCTACGTGGGTCATGGGGACAGATCCTACGAGCAGTACTTC.

The V gene is TRBV6-5, the J gene TRBJ1-5; 8 bases are a match to TRBD1. Trimming cost V 6 bases and J 9 bases; bases outside gene matches: 10. From germline, CDR1 is MNHEY and CDR2 SVGAGI. This CDR3 contains 14 residues. The CDR3 protein is CASRSKDRVGPQHF. CDR3 bases: TGTGCCAGCAGGTCCAAGGACAGGGTGGGGCCCCAGCATTTT.

The gene calls are TRBV14 and TRBJ2-7; the D gene is possibly TRBD1 (5 bases). The V gene's germline CDR1 is SGHDN and CDR2 FVKESK. V gave up 2 bases and J gave up 6 bases, with 17 bases separating them. This CDR3 contains 15 residues. DNA of the CDR3: TGTGCCAGCAGCCAAAGAGCGACAGTTTATTCCGAGCAGTACTTC. This codes for CASSQRATVYSEQYF.

The chain joins TRBV2 to TRBJ1-1; D may be TRBD1 (5 bases). V was clipped by 1 base and J by 1 base, with 13 bases between them. The CDR3 extends over 16 amino acids. Germline V gene sequence: CDR1 SNHLY, CDR2 FYNNEI. CDR3 protein: CASSEGGRRANTEAFF. The CDR3 coding sequence is TGTGCCAGCAGTGAAGGGGGCCGACGGGCGAACACTGAAGCTTTCTTT.

The rearrangement links TRBV5-4 to TRBJ1-1, with D perhaps TRBD1 (6 bases). This CDR3 contains 14 residues. V was shortened by 1 base and J by 8 bases, with 15 bases between the two germline ends. In germline, CDR1 is SGHNT, CDR2 YYREEE (reference sequence). CDR3 loop: CASSLNREKVEAFF. CDR3 DNA: TGTGCCAGCAGCTTGAACAGGGAAAAGGTGGAAGCTTTCTTT.

This clone appeared once. The chain employs TRBV18 and TRBJ1-4; D gene ambiguous. V was trimmed by 3 bases and J by 2 bases, leaving 13 bases between them. Germline CDR1 and CDR2: KGHSH and LQKENI. CDR3 length: 16 residues. For the CDR3, the DNA is TGTGCCAGCTCACCTCGGGGTCGCGGTACTAATGAAAAACTGTTTTTT. It yields the protein CASSPRGRGTNEKLFF.

The chain carries TRBV18 and TRBJ1-2; D is unclear. CDR1 and CDR2 (germline): KGHSH, LQKENI. Deletions cut 6 bases from V and 2 bases from J, with 10 bases between. This CDR3 is built from 13 residues. In DNA form, the CDR3 reads TGTGCCAGCTCGTCTACTTCAAACTATGGCTACACCTTC. Protein sequence: CASSSTSNYGYTF.

This chain joins TRBV4-1 and TRBJ2-3; the D gene is possibly TRBD1 (6 bases). Germline values: CDR1 MGHRA, CDR2 YSYEKL. Trimming left V 0 bases short and J 5 bases short, with 12 bases between. CDR3 length: 15 amino acids. The CDR3 region is CASSQDQGLGDTQYF. In DNA form, the CDR3 reads TGCGCCAGCAGCCAAGATCAGGGGTTGGGAGATACGCAGTATTTT.

The V gene is TRBV30, the J gene TRBJ1-5; D remains unclear. The CDR3 sequence is 13 residues long. V was pared by 0 bases and J by 6 bases, with 9 bases between. CDR1 is GTSNPN and CDR2 is SVGIG in the germline V gene (reference sequence). CDR3: CAWSVGGGQPQHF. The CDR3 DNA reads TGTGCCTGGAGTGTAGGAGGTGGTCAGCCCCAGCATTTT.

This rearrangement joins TRBV27 to TRBJ2-7; 10 bases agree with TRBD2. From germline, CDR1 is MNHEY and CDR2 SMNVEV (reference sequence). The CDR3 covers 17 residues. With V trimmed by 1 base and J by 0 bases, 6 bases remained unmatched. In nucleotides, the CDR3 is TGTGCCAGCAGTTTATATTCAAGCGGGAGGGGCTCCTACGAGCAGTACTTC. Translated: CASSLYSSGRGSYEQYF.

This chain links TRBV28 with TRBJ1-1; tentatively, D is TRBD1 (6 bases). V was clipped by 2 bases and J by 1 base, with 11 bases between them. Germline CDR1 is MDHEN and CDR2 is SYDVKM. CDR3 length equals 15 residues. The CDR3 coding sequence is TGTGCCAGCAGTTTACAGGGGTCATCGAACACTGAAGCTTTCTTT. This codes for CASSLQGSSNTEAFF.

V usage is TRBV19 and J usage is TRBJ2-2, with 9 bases that match TRBD1. Germline CDR1 reads LNHDA; CDR2 reads SQIVND (reference sequence). CDR3 size: 15 residues. Trimming cost V 7 bases and J 4 bases; bases outside gene matches: 7. CDR3 DNA: TGTGCCAGTAAACAGGGGGCGGTTTTCACCGGGGAGCTGTTTTTT. Translating it yields CASKQGAVFTGELFF.

This clone was recorded only once. The chain recombines TRBV5-4 with TRBJ2-5, with TRBD2 matching over 12 bases. Germline loops: CDR1 SGHNT, CDR2 YYREEE (reference sequence). Trimming took 4 bases from V and 2 from J; bases not matched to a gene: 6. The CDR3 is 16 residues long. DNA of the CDR3: TGTGCCAGCAGCGAGGGACTAGCGGGTTTACAAGAGACCCAGTACTTC. Its translation: CASSEGLAGLQETQYF.

The rearrangement uses TRBV7-3 and TRBJ1-6, with TRBD1 matching over 7 bases. The CDR3 has 14 amino acids. The J segment lost 5 bases and the V segment lost 3 bases, leaving 1 base of the junction unmatched. Germline CDR1 is SGHTA and CDR2 is FQGTGA. CDR3 amino acids: CASSLGTDNSPLHF. CDR3 DNA: TGTGCCAGCAGCTTGGGGACAGATAATTCACCCCTCCACTTT.

The chain carries TRBV6-1 and TRBJ1-2; TRBD1 is a possible D gene (6 bases). Germline V CDR1 and CDR2: MNHNS, SASEGT. Trimming shortened V by 2 bases and J by 3 bases, and 13 bases separated the two germline ends. CDR3 length: 15 amino acids. This CDR3 is CASSEIDRTDYGYTF. Written as DNA, the CDR3 is TGTGCCAGCAGTGAAATCGACAGGACCGACTATGGCTACACCTTC.

The chain uses TRBV13 and TRBJ2-2; 14 bases are shared with TRBD2. The V gene's germline CDR1 is PRHDT and CDR2 FYEKMQ (reference sequence). Trimming cost V 6 bases and J 2 bases; bases outside gene matches: 5. The length of the CDR3 is 17 residues. The CDR3 spells CASRTGLAGGNTGELFF. In nucleotides, the CDR3 is TGTGCCAGCAGAACAGGACTAGCGGGGGGAAACACCGGGGAGCTGTTTTTT.

The J gene is TRBJ2-1, the V gene TRBV5-1, with D possibly being TRBD2 (5 bases). V was clipped by 4 bases and J by 3 bases, with 11 bases between them. The CDR3 length is 14 residues. Germline lookup yields CDR1 SGHRS and CDR2 YFSETQ. For the CDR3, the DNA is TGCGCCAGCAGCCCTGGCCGGGACTACAATGAGCAGTTCTTC. Translating it yields CASSPGRDYNEQFF.